This T cell receptor beta chain originates from a study of blood T cell repertoires in COVID-19 (dated by TCRdb to 2018 to 2021). In terms of the full investigation: Samples from collaborators originated in the United States, Italy and Spain and spanned both the acute and convalescent phases of COVID-19. The material from the prospective study consisted of cDNA or gDNA derived from T cells, B-cell-depleted T cells, or PBMCs. Subjects who had been exposed to COVID-19, were actively infected with it, or had recovered from it provided the deeply sampled blood TCRbeta repertoires that made up the dataset. The repertoires were made available in a free public database intended to serve as a resource for research on the immune response to SARS-CoV-2. Samples were obtained from the ongoing ImmuneRACE study (first 160 participants) and from about 1,300 subjects provided by 6 global collaborators. Nearly every sample came with metadata listing a de-identified subject ID, COVID-19 status, age in years and sex. Where available, HLA class I and class II types were obtained from metadata supplied by the sample provider rather than from assay-based typing. Broad study findings and their caveats: Clinical and demographic metadata were provided uncurated, with the amount varying by source and participant.

TCRbeta CDR3 regions were amplified from genomic DNA using the immunoSEQ Assay, a bias-controlled multiplex PCR. On the study's bioinformatics: Nucleated cell counts per sample were estimated from amplification of reference gene primers within the assay. To quantify the absolute abundance of each unique TCRbeta CDR3 rearrangement, sequence reads were collapsed and filtered. For each sample, productive Simpson clonality was calculated by taking the square root of Simpson's diversity index across productive rearrangements. Imported from immuneACCESS, the table was reduced by TCRdb to in-frame sequences with V and J called. These copies leave out some clones; in studies compared against another copy, an unresolved V gene accounts for under half, and the cause of the remainder is not known. From that table come the V and J calls and clone size; the DNA was used to work out D and trimming. The sample table contains about 64,000 clones; only one count was recorded for 65% to 85% of them. The ten biggest clones cover roughly 50% of the sample.

CDR1 and CDR2 (SGHRS, YFSETQ) derive from the germline V gene. There are 14 amino acids in the CDR3, from cysteine to phenylalanine inclusive. Only CDR3 DNA is held: 42 bases, read in frame from base 1. Trimming takes 0 bases from V and 6 bases from J, and the germline ends sit 12 bases apart. In the prospective study, participants were roughly 18 to 100 years old, resided in fewer than 25 geographic areas of the United States, and were enrolled through a virtual design. In the prospective study, participants were assigned to cohorts based on the clinical history participants reported in a screening survey and a study questionnaire. Exposed participants had been in contact, within 2 weeks of entering the study, with a person who had a PCR-confirmed or clinician-diagnosed case of COVID-19. Mobile phlebotomists in the prospective study collected whole blood, serum and a nasopharyngeal or oropharyngeal swab from every participant. Prospective study participants could optionally give additional blood draws and questionnaires over a roughly two-month period. Prospective study blood samples were shipped either frozen or at room temperature before DNA extraction.

Regarding this clone: The clone's antigen remains unknown. No base quality information exists; no much larger clone differs at one position.

The specimen sequenced was PBMCs or T cells enriched from blood (not recorded which). The sequence is built from TRBV5-1 and TRBJ1-1; confidence is insufficient to name the D gene. The TCR sequence derives from a woman aged 60-70 years who had been exposed to COVID-19. The CDR3 is CASSLVPGTPEAFF. The DNA reads TGCGCCAGCAGCTTGGTCCCCGGTACCCCTGAAGCTTTCTTT.